This T cell receptor (beta chain) emerged from a study of cytomegalovirus exposure and HLA in healthy donors. The CDR3 length is 19 residues. V dropped 4 bases and J dropped 0; count of bases not matched to a gene: 14. Germline V CDR1 and CDR2: SNHLY, FYNNEI. A multiplex PCR was run with 60 Vbeta primers and 13 Jbeta primers. Data came from immunoSEQ multiplex PCR; TCRdb stores just in-frame clones and leaves some out. The data show 130,000 to 150,000 clones, roughly 73% seen once. As to this clone: Antigen specificity is unknown.

Findings of the study overall: A later analysis linked a missense variant in DCLRE1C to the trimming of TCR beta V and J genes.

Sample: PBMCs. This chain uses TRBV2 with TRBJ1-5; 8 nucleotides agree with TRBD1. The receptor was isolated from a young woman in good health and CMV-seronegative. CDR3 bases: TGTGCCAGCAGTGGACGACAGGGGCAAAGGGCTTATAGCAATCAGCCCCAGCATTTT. This translates into CASSGRQGQRAYSNQPQHF. The variable domain in full, completed from reference TRBV2 and TRBJ1-5, reads EPEVTQTPSHQVTQMGQEVILRCVPISNHLYFYWYRQILGQKVEFLVSFYNNEISEKSEIFDDQFSVERPDGSNFTLKIRSTKLEDSAMYFCASSGRQGQRAYSNQPQHFGDGTRLSIL.